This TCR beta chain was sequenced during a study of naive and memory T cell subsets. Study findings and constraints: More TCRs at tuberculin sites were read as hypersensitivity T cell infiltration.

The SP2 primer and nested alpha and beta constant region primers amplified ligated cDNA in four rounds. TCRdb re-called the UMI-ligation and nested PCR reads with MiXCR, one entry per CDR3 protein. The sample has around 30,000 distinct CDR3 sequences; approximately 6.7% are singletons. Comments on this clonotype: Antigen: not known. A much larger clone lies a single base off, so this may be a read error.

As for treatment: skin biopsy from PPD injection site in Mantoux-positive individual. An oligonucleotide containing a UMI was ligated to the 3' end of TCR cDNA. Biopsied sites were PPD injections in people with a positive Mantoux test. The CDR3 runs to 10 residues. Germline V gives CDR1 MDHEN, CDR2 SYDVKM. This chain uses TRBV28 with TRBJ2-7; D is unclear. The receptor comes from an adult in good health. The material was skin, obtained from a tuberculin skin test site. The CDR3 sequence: CASSNYEHYF. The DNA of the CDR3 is TGTGCCAGCAGTAACTACGAGCATTACTTC.